The next 22 T cell receptor beta chains were all read from a single sample in a study of blood T cell repertoires in COVID-19. Produced via immunoSEQ multiplex PCR; TCRdb's table is partial and in-frame only. The data hold 210,000 or so clones, with roughly 84% observed a single time. Sequencing was performed on peripheral blood. The receptor source for this set is a woman older than 75 with active or convalescent COVID-19.

The V gene is TRBV3-1 (or the pseudogene TRBV3-2), the J gene TRBJ2-7; TRBD2 aligns across 11 bases. V shed 4 bases, J shed 2 bases, and the junction held 7 bases outside the gene matches. The CDR3 loop spans 16 amino acids. CDR1 LGHDT and CDR2 YNNKEL come from the germline V gene (reference sequence). The CDR3 nucleotides are TGTGCCAGCAGCCCAGAACTAGCGGGGGCGACCTACGAGCAGTACTTC. Protein sequence: CASSPELAGATYEQYF.

The chain uses TRBV12-5 and TRBJ2-6; D may be TRBD1 (6 bases). CDR1 is LGHNT and CDR2 is FRNRAP in the germline V gene. V lost 2 bases, J lost 1 base, and 15 bases lay in between. This CDR3 has 18 residues. Here the CDR3 DNA reads TGTGCTAGTGGTTTGTATGGCGACAGGCCTTCTGGGGCCAACGTCCTGACTTTC. Translating gives CASGLYGDRPSGANVLTF.

The chain has TRBV7-9 and TRBJ1-6, with 7 bases that match TRBD1. V was pared by 0 bases and J by 7 bases, with 9 bases of the junction left unmatched. The germline CDR1 and CDR2 sequences are SEHNR and FQNEAQ (reference sequence). This CDR3 contains 17 residues. This chain's CDR3 is CASSLAGPIQGNSPLHF. The DNA of the CDR3 is TGTGCCAGCAGCTTAGCCGGGCCAATACAGGGGAATTCACCCCTCCACTTT.

The chain recombines TRBV4-1 with TRBJ2-3, with a tentative D call TRBD2 (5 bases). CDR1 MGHRA and CDR2 YSYEKL come from the germline V gene. The CDR3 spans 14 residues. V gave up 2 bases and J gave up 1 base, with 7 bases separating them. The CDR3 spells CASSQSAGTDTQYF. The CDR3 DNA reads as TGCGCCAGCAGCCAATCAGCGGGCACAGATACGCAGTATTTT.

This chain connects TRBV3-1 (or the pseudogene TRBV3-2) to TRBJ2-2, with D tentatively TRBD2 (5 bases). Germline V CDR1 and CDR2: LGHDT, YNNKEL (reference sequence). Trimming took 8 bases from V and 1 from J, leaving 17 bases between them. The CDR3 sequence is 16 residues long. CDR3 residues: CASAGCVHQNTGELFF. The DNA of the CDR3 is TGTGCCAGCGCGGGCTGCGTACACCAGAACACCGGGGAGCTGTTTTTT.

The chain combines TRBV4-1 with TRBJ1-4, with D possibly being TRBD1 (5 bases). Deletions cut 0 bases from V and 2 bases from J, with 16 bases between. This CDR3 is 18 amino acids long. CDR1 and CDR2 (germline): MGHRA, YSYEKL. CDR3 in DNA: TGCGCCAGCAGCCAAGATCGCGCAGGGCAGTCGACTAATGAAAAACTGTTTTTT. This gives the protein CASSQDRAGQSTNEKLFF.

The rearrangement joins TRBV4-1 to TRBJ1-6; TRBD1 matches 9 bases. CDR3 length: 16 residues. CDR1 MGHRA and CDR2 YSYEKL come from the germline V gene. Trimming removed 3 bases from V and 1 base from J; junction bases left unmatched: 1. The CDR3 loop is CASSHDRGSYNSPLHF. CDR3 sequence (DNA): TGCGCCAGCAGCCACGACAGGGGGTCCTATAATTCACCCCTCCACTTT.

This chain joins TRBV7-2 and TRBJ2-3; TRBD1 matches at 7 bases. The CDR3 has 14 amino acids. Germline CDR1 is SGHTA and CDR2 is FQGNSA. J was trimmed by 5 bases and V by 5 bases; bases with no gene match: 7. CDR3 region: CASSVRQGGDTQYF. The DNA of the CDR3 is TGTGCCAGCAGCGTCCGACAGGGCGGAGATACGCAGTATTTT.

The chain is built from TRBV9 and TRBJ2-2; 7 nucleotides match TRBD1. Trimming took 3 bases from V and 1 from J; bases not matched to a gene: 6. Germline CDR1 and CDR2: SGDLS and YYNGEE. CDR3 length equals 16 residues. In DNA, the CDR3 is TGTGCCAGCAGCGCTCTACAGGGGAGGAACACCGGGGAGCTGTTTTTT. Translated, it gives CASSALQGRNTGELFF. Full variable domain (missing parts from reference TRBV9 and TRBJ2-2): DSGVTQTPKHLITATGQRVTLRCSPRSGDLSVYWYQQSLDQGLQFLIQYYNGEERAKGNILERFSAQQFPDLHSELNLSSLELGDSALYFCASSALQGRNTGELFFGEGSRLTVL.

Written as DNA, the CDR3 is TGTGCCAGCAGCTTGGGGCTAGCGGGAGGATTTTCCGGGGAGCTGTTTTTT. Translation gives CASSLGLAGGFSGELFF. This chain links TRBV5-6 with TRBJ2-2; 11 bases map to TRBD2. Looked up from germline, CDR1 is SGHDT and CDR2 is YYEEEE. V shed 0 bases, J shed 6 bases, and the junction held 7 bases outside the gene matches. The CDR3 totals 17 residues.

The V call is TRBV19, the J call TRBJ2-1; a weak D match, TRBD2 (5 bases). The germline V gene encodes CDR1 LNHDA and CDR2 SQIVND (reference sequence). The CDR3 runs 15 residues. Trimming stripped 3 bases from V and 0 bases from J, with 9 bases between. This CDR3 is CASSMKTSSYNEQFF. The CDR3 DNA is TGTGCCAGTAGTATGAAAACTAGCTCCTACAATGAGCAGTTCTTC. The whole variable domain, filled in from reference TRBV19 and TRBJ2-1, reads DGGITQSPKYLFRKEGQNVTLSCEQNLNHDAMYWYRQDPGQGLRLIYYSQIVNDFQKGDIAEGYSVSREKKESFPLTVTSAQKNPTAFYLCASSMKTSSYNEQFFGPGTRLTVL.

The V and J genes are TRBV4-3 and TRBJ1-5; no clear D gene. The germline gives CDR1 LGHNA, CDR2 YSLEER. The V end lost 0 bases, the J end lost 3 bases, and 9 bases lay between the germline ends. This CDR3 has 15 residues. The DNA of the CDR3 is TGCGCCAGCAGCCAAGACGGGAGCTCCAATCAGCCCCAGCATTTT. It codes for CASSQDGSSNQPQHF.

This clone has a handful of counts. This chain connects TRBV18 to TRBJ2-5, with 10 bases identical to TRBD2. This CDR3 comprises 16 residues. Germline loops: CDR1 KGHSH, CDR2 LQKENI. The ends lost 1 base at V and 4 bases at J; junction bases unmatched: 6. Written as DNA, the CDR3 is TGTGCCAGCTCACCACTGAATAGCGGGAGGAGAGAGACCCAGTACTTC. It translates to CASSPLNSGRRETQYF.

The genes are TRBV27 and TRBJ1-2; a weak D match, TRBD1 (5 bases). V dropped 6 bases and J dropped 8 bases, with 22 bases sitting between them. Germline loops: CDR1 MNHEY, CDR2 SMNVEV (reference sequence). CDR3 size: 15 residues. The CDR3 sequence is CASSSLTGGLRGYTF. The CDR3 DNA is TGTGCCAGCAGCTCCCTTACTGGGGGGTTGCGGGGCTACACCTTC.

The chain uses TRBV21-1 and TRBJ2-7; the table names TRBD1, a call not compared with the DNA. TRBV21-1 is recorded as a pseudogene. The CDR3 is made up of 16 amino acids. The CDR3, as DNA: TGTGCCAGCAGCAAATCGCCGGCAGGCCTCTCCTACGAGCAGTACTTC. Translation: CASSKSPAGLSYEQYF.

The V call is TRBV5-4, the J call TRBJ1-6; D gene uncertain. V was pared by 1 base and J by 3 bases, with 5 bases between. CDR1 is SGHNT, CDR2 YYREEE, per germline (reference sequence). This CDR3 is built from 14 residues. The CDR3 DNA sequence: TGTGCCAGCAGCTTGACAGACTATAATTCACCCCTCCACTTT. It encodes CASSLTDYNSPLHF.

The V gene is TRBV19, the J gene TRBJ2-3; 10 nucleotides line up with TRBD1. Per germline, CDR1 LNHDA and CDR2 SQIVND (reference sequence). The CDR3 length is 15 residues. V gave up 8 bases and J gave up 3 bases; unmatched junction bases: 8. CDR3 sequence: CASATGQGKTDTQYF. The CDR3 DNA sequence: TGTGCCAGTGCTACGGGACAGGGGAAAACAGATACGCAGTATTTT.

The gene calls are TRBV24-1 and TRBJ2-3; TRBD1 matches at 12 bases. CDR1 is KGHDR, CDR2 SFDVKD, per germline. The CDR3 covers 17 residues. Trimming at V came to 3 bases and at J to 4 bases, leaving 7 bases not matched to a gene. CDR3: CATSDTKGQGASDTQYF. The CDR3 bases are TGTGCCACCAGTGATACAAAGGGACAGGGGGCATCAGATACGCAGTATTTT.

This rearrangement joins TRBV4-1 to TRBJ1-2; D may be TRBD1 (6 bases). CDR1 is MGHRA and CDR2 is YSYEKL in the germline V gene. V dropped 0 bases and J dropped 5 bases, with 16 bases sitting between them. The CDR3 has 16 amino acids. The CDR3 region is CASSQETGRGRYGYTF. The DNA for the CDR3 is TGCGCCAGCAGCCAAGAGACAGGACGGGGACGTTATGGCTACACCTTC.

The CDR3 sequence is CASSLSLGGGKQYF. In nucleotides, the CDR3 is TGTGCCAGCAGCTTAAGCTTGGGTGGCGGTAAGCAGTATTTT. The rearrangement links TRBV7-3 to TRBJ2-3; no clear D. Between the trimmed V and J ends, which lost 1 base and 11 bases, there was a span of 16 bases. The CDR3 is made up of 14 amino acids. Germline assignment: CDR1 SGHTA and CDR2 FQGTGA.

The gene calls are TRBV19 and TRBJ2-3; 12 bases match TRBD1. CDR1 is LNHDA and CDR2 is SQIVND in the germline V gene (reference sequence). The CDR3 runs to 17 residues. Trimming removed 5 bases from V and 5 bases from J; junction bases left unmatched: 11. CDR3: CASSEQRDRGQRDTQYF. The CDR3 DNA sequence: TGTGCCAGTAGTGAACAAAGGGACAGGGGGCAGAGAGATACGCAGTATTTT.

The V and J genes are TRBV2 and TRBJ2-1; 10 bases are a match to TRBD2. This CDR3 spans 16 amino acids. Germline-derived CDR1 and CDR2 are SNHLY and FYNNEI. V gave up 5 bases and J gave up 4 bases; unmatched junction bases: 8. For the CDR3, the DNA is TGTGCCAGCAGTTTAGCGGGAGGAGGTACTTACAATGAGCAGTTCTTC. Translation gives CASSLAGGGTYNEQFF.